This T cell receptor (beta chain) stems from a study of cytomegalovirus exposure and HLA in healthy donors. Points from the study as a whole: Later findings reportedly placed an Asian-associated ancestry cluster below the roughly 730-donor mean for N-insertions.

The sample holds a few counts of this clone. Its specificity is unknown. The primer mix had 60 Vbeta and 13 Jbeta primers. Libraries were prepared by immunoSEQ multiplex PCR; TCRdb keeps only in-frame clonotypes and omits some of them. The data hold around 130,000 clones, with roughly four fifths observed a single time. The CDR3 runs 12 residues. Deletions cut 11 bases from V and 2 bases from J, with 10 bases between. Germline loops: CDR1 MNHNS, CDR2 SASEGT. This receptor was taken from a woman between 40 and 50 years old in good health and CMV-seropositive. The V and J genes are TRBV6-1 and TRBJ2-1; possible D gene TRBD2, 6 bases. Sample: PBMCs. In DNA, the CDR3 is TGTGCCGGGGGGATCACCTACAATGAGCAGTTCTTC. This gives the protein CAGGITYNEQFF.